This is a list of T cell receptor beta chains from one sample in a study of shared clonotypes between healthy human individuals. Data came from immunoSEQ multiplex PCR; TCRdb stores just in-frame clones and leaves some out. The table records some 1,900,000 clones, about 95% of them present only once. What was sequenced was naive CD8+ T cells sorted from blood. These receptors all come from a young man in good health. The CDR3 runs from the conserved cysteine through the conserved F or W. D genes are given only for firm matches. The listing skips clone size in some rows; elsewhere it reads once, few, many or a size class.

abundance | j_gene | v_gene | d_gene | CDR3aa | CDR3nt
NA | TRBJ1-2 | TRBV2 | TRBD1 | CASSEATGLPGYGYTF | TGTGCCAGCAGTGAAGCGACAGGGCTTCCCGGTTATGGCTACACCTTC
NA | TRBJ2-5 | TRBV5-1 | NA | CASSLSSMETQYF | TGCGCCAGCAGCTTAAGCTCAATGGAGACCCAGTACTTC
NA | TRBJ2-7 | TRBV7-9 | TRBD1 | CASSFRDRVYEQYF | TGTGCCAGCAGCTTCCGGGACAGGGTATACGAGCAGTACTTC
NA | TRBJ2-7 | TRBV28 | TRBD1 | CASKDPGQAYEQYF | TGTGCCAGCAAGGACCCGGGACAGGCGTACGAGCAGTACTTC
NA | TRBJ2-7 | TRBV6-1 | NA | CASMGISYEQYF | TGTGCCAGCATGGGGATCTCCTACGAGCAGTACTTC
NA | TRBJ2-3 | TRBV7-9 | NA | CASSEGGTDTQYF | TGTGCCAGCAGCGAGGGAGGTACAGATACGCAGTATTTT
NA | TRBJ2-2 | TRBV27 | NA | CASSLSGGVWPGELFF | TGTGCCAGCAGTTTATCGGGCGGGGTCTGGCCCGGGGAGCTGTTTTTT
NA | TRBJ2-7 | TRBV7-2 | TRBD2 | CASRRTSGANPYEQYF | TGTGCCAGCAGACGGACTAGCGGGGCTAACCCCTACGAGCAGTACTTC
NA | TRBJ2-2 | TRBV5-4 | NA | CASSFAGPEELFF | TGTGCCAGCAGCTTCGCAGGCCCGGAGGAGCTGTTTTTT
NA | TRBJ1-3 | TRBV7-9 | NA | CASSLDEQGRYGNTIYF | TGTGCCAGCAGCTTAGACGAACAGGGAAGGTATGGAAACACCATATATTTT
NA | TRBJ1-2 | TRBV13 | NA | CASSFRDQGGYTF | TGTGCCAGCAGCTTCAGGGATCAGGGTGGCTACACCTTC
NA | TRBJ2-1 | TRBV11-2 | NA | CASSLTGFLYEQFF | TGTGCCAGCAGCTTAACCGGTTTTCTGTATGAGCAGTTCTTC
NA | TRBJ1-4 | TRBV4-2 | NA | CASSQTLQGENEKLFF | TGTGCCAGCAGCCAAACCCTCCAGGGTGAGAATGAAAAACTGTTTTTT
NA | TRBJ1-5 | TRBV5-6 | NA | CASSRTASNQPQHF | TGTGCCAGCAGCAGGACAGCCAGCAATCAGCCCCAGCATTTT
NA | TRBJ2-1 | TRBV19 | NA | CASSIVGYNEQFF | TGTGCCAGTAGTATTGTGGGCTACAATGAGCAGTTCTTC
NA | TRBJ2-1 | TRBV4-3 | NA | CASSRLTDRDGLGNEQFF | TGCGCCAGCAGCCGACTTACCGACCGGGACGGACTGGGGAATGAGCAGTTCTTC
NA | TRBJ2-7 | TRBV4-1 | TRBD1 | CASTSGTGVGNEQYF | TGCGCCAGCACTTCCGGGACAGGGGTCGGGAACGAGCAGTACTTC
NA | TRBJ2-1 | TRBV9 | NA | CASSLRTGNEQFF | TGTGCCAGCAGCCTCCGTACAGGGAATGAGCAGTTCTTC
once | TRBJ1-6 | TRBV30 | NA | CAWSTPVGTEYNSPLHF | TGTGCCTGGAGTACTCCCGTCGGGACGGAGTATAATTCACCCCTCCACTTT
NA | TRBJ2-1 | TRBV4-1 | TRBD2 | CASSQRVVGEGRDNEQFF | TGCGCCAGCAGCCAACGGGTTGTAGGGGAGGGCCGCGACAATGAGCAGTTCTTC
NA | TRBJ2-3 | TRBV5-1 | NA | CASRELGGGDTQYF | TGCGCCAGCAGGGAGTTGGGGGGCGGAGATACGCAGTATTTT
NA | TRBJ2-5 | TRBV6-5 | TRBD1 | CASSSGPGQGEETQYF | TGTGCCAGCAGTTCCGGTCCGGGACAGGGTGAGGAGACCCAGTACTTC
NA | TRBJ1-1 | TRBV5-6 | NA | CASSFTVTEAFF | TGTGCCAGCAGCTTTACAGTTACTGAAGCTTTCTTT
NA | TRBJ2-7 | TRBV27 | NA | CASSLVGSSYEQYF | TGTGCCAGCAGTTTGGTAGGATCCTCCTACGAGCAGTACTTC
NA | TRBJ2-5 | TRBV13 | TRBD1 | CASSTGTGGVETQYF | TGTGCCAGCTCAACCGGGACAGGGGGCGTGGAGACCCAGTACTTC
NA | TRBJ2-7 | TRBV13 | NA | CASSSEGEQYF | TGTGCCAGCAGCTCCGAGGGTGAGCAGTACTTC
NA | TRBJ2-6 | TRBV2 | TRBD1 | CASRVRGQGFPNSGANVLTF | TGTGCCAGCAGAGTACGGGGACAGGGCTTCCCGAATTCTGGGGCCAACGTCCTGACTTTC